The entry that follows covers one T cell receptor (beta chain) sequence. Sample time point: pretreatment peripheral blood. Locally advanced or metastatic urothelial carcinoma was diagnosed in the patients. Patients each gave 1 to 8 samples, pretreatment and on-treatment. Assay used: immunoSEQ multiplex PCR; TCRdb lists only in-frame clones, some missing. The table has roughly 87,000 clones, about 90% seen once. The source of the sample is a study of PD-L1 blockade in urothelial cancer. Study overall: Blood samples had a median of 141,255 T cells, roughly 84,000 unique TCRs, and clonality roughly 0.08.

Deletions cut 0 bases from V and 0 bases from J, with 11 bases between. The CDR3 is made up of 16 amino acids. The germline V gene encodes CDR1 LGHNA and CDR2 YNFKEQ. This chain joins TRBV4-2 and TRBJ1-2, with D hard to call. The clonotype comes from a woman aged 80 or older with urothelial cancer. The material was PBMCs, obtained around atezolizumab (anti-PD-L1) treatment. CDR3 bases: TGTGCCAGCAGCCAAGACGCAGGCCGACCTAACTATGGCTACACCTTC. Translation: CASSQDAGRPNYGYTF.